This T cell receptor beta chain appears in the sequencing data of a study of cytomegalovirus exposure and HLA in healthy donors. The CDR3 runs to 15 residues. V was clipped by 6 bases and J by 0 bases, with 12 bases between them. The germline V gene encodes CDR1 MNHEY and CDR2 SMNVEV (reference sequence). Both 60 Vbeta primers and 13 Jbeta primers went into the PCR. Measured with immunoSEQ multiplex PCR; TCRdb has only the in-frame clones, and not every one. The profile covers approximately 190,000 clones, with around 83% appearing a single time and approximately 0.74% taken by the ten largest. Study-level results: The likely explanation for a cluster of highly shared sequence variants was sequencing artifact. The dataset shows that most TCR sequences were rare, while some public TCRs occurred in many donors.

There are a few counts of this clone. Its antigen is as yet unknown. Sample: PBMCs. This clonotype was obtained from a woman aged 18 to 35 in good health and CMV-seronegative. The chain recombines TRBV27 with TRBJ2-1; D is unresolved. The CDR3 protein is CASSSSKYSYNEQFF. The CDR3 coding sequence is TGTGCCAGCAGCTCAAGCAAATACTCCTACAATGAGCAGTTCTTC.